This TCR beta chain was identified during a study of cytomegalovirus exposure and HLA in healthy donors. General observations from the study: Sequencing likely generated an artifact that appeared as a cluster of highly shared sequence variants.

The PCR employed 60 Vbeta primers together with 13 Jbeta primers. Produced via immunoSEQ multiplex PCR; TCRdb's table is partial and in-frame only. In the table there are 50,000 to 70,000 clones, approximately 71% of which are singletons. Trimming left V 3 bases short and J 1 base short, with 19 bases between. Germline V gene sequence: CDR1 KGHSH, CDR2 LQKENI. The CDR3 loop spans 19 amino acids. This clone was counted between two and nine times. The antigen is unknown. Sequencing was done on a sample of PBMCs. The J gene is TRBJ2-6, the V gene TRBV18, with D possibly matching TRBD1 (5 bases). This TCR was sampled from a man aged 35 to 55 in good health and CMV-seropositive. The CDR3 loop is CASSPVGPDTGSGANVLTF. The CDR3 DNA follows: TGTGCCAGCTCACCGGTCGGACCGGATACAGGTTCTGGGGCCAACGTCCTGACTTTC.